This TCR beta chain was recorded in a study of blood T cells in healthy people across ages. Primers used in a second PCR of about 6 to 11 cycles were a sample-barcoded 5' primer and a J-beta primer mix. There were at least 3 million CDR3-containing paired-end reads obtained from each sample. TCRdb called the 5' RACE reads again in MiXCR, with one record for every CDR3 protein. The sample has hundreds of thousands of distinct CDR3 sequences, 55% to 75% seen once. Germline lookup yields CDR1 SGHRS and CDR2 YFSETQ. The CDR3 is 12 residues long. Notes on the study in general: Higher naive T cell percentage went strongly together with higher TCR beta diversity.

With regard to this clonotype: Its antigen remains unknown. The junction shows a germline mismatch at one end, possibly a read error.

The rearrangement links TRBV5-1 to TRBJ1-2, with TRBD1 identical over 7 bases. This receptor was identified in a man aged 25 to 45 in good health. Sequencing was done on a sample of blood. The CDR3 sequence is CAGSSDRVGYTF. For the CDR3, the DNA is TGCGCCGGCAGCTCCGACAGGGTCGGCTACACCTTC.